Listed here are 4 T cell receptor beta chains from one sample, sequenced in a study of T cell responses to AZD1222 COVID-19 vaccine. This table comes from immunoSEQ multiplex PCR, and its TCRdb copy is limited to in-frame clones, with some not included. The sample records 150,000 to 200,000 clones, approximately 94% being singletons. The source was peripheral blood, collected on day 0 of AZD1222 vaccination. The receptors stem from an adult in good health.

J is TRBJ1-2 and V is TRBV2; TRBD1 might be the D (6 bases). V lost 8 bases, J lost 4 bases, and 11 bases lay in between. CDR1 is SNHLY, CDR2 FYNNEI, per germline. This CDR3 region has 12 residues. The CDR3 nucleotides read TGTGCCAGCCTAGGAGGGGGCTATGGCTACACCTTC. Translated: CASLGGGYGYTF.

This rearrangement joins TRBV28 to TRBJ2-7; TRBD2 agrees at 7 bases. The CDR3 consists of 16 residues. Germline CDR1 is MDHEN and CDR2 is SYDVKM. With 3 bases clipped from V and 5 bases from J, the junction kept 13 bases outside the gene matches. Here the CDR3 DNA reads TGTGCCAGCAGTTTCCCGACGGGAGCGGGAAGGGACGAGCAGTACTTC. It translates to CASSFPTGAGRDEQYF. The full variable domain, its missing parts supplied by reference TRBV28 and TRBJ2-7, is DVKVTQSSRYLVKRTGEKVFLECVQDMDHENMFWYRQDPGLGLRLIYFSYDVKMKEKGDIPEGYSVSREKKERFSLILESASTNQTSMYLCASSFPTGAGRDEQYFGPGTRLTVT.

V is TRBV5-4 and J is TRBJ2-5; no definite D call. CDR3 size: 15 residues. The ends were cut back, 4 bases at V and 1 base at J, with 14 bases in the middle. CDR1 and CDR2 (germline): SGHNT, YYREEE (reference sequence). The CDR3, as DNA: TGTGCCAGCAGCCCTACTTTGGAGCCCCAAGAGACCCAGTACTTC. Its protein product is CASSPTLEPQETQYF. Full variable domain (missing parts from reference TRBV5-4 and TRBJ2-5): ETGVTQSPTHLIKTRGQQVTLRCSSQSGHNTVSWYQQALGQGPQFIFQYYREEENGRGNFPPRFSGLQFPNYSSELNVNALELDDSALYLCASSPTLEPQETQYFGPGTRLLVL.

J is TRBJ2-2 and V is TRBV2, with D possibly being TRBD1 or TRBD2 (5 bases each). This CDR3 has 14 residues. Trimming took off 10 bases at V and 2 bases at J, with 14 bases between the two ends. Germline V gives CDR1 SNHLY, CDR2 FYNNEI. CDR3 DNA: TGTGCCACTACTCGGGACCCTAACACCGGGGAGCTGTTTTTT. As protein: CATTRDPNTGELFF.